This T cell receptor (beta chain) was profiled in a study of cytomegalovirus exposure and HLA in healthy donors. Study-level findings and limits: First-cohort TCR clusters tended to co-occur in the 120 or so validation repertoires, a later analysis found. As confirmed in vitro, a few CMV-associated chains were specific for CMV antigens.

The donors were members of the validation cohort, which comprised more than 90 subjects and was separate from the first cohort of several hundred subjects. Concerning this clone: Its target is not known.

The V segment lost 0 bases and the J segment 7 bases; nucleotides outside the gene matches: 6. This CDR3 is built from 15 residues. Germline V lookup: CDR1 SGDLS, CDR2 YYNGEE. Using immunoSEQ multiplex PCR, the repertoire was profiled, and TCRdb retains in-frame clones only, with some absent. The profile shows roughly 140,000 clones, around 84% of them singletons. The receptor was derived from a young man in good health and CMV-seropositive. The source material was PBMCs. The J gene is TRBJ2-1, the V gene TRBV9, with TRBD2 matching 8 bases. CDR3 nucleotides: TGTGCCAGCAGCGTAGTGAGCGGGAGAATTAATGAGCAGTTCTTC. Translating it yields CASSVVSGRINEQFF.